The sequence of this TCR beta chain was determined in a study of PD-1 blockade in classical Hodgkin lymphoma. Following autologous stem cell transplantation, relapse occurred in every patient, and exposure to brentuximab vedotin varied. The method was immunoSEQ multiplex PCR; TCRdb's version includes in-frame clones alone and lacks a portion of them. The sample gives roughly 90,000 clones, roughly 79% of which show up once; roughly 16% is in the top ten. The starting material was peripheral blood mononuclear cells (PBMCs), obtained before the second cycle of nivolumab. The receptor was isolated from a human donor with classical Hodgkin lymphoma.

In nucleotides, the CDR3 is TGCAGCGTCGAGGGGGTGGGTGAAGCTTTCTTT. This codes for CSVEGVGEAFF. The chain joins TRBV29-1 to TRBJ1-1; D is perhaps TRBD1 (6 bases). The V end lost 6 bases, the J end lost 7 bases, and 12 bases lay between the germline ends. The CDR3 has 11 residues. The germline gives CDR1 SQVTM, CDR2 ANQGSEA.